The 25 T cell receptor beta chains in this list originate from one sample, sequenced in a study of cytomegalovirus exposure and HLA in healthy donors. This PCR relied on a set of 60 Vbeta primers and 13 Jbeta primers. Sequenced by immunoSEQ multiplex PCR; TCRdb stores in-frame clones only, minus some. This sample has 46,000 or so clones, with under 70% found just once. Sequencing was carried out using PBMCs. The source of these receptors is a man aged 60-69 years in good health and CMV-seropositive.

The chain links TRBV4-1 to TRBJ2-1; 10 bases match TRBD1. Losses at the gene ends were 0 bases for V and 8 bases for J; bases not matched to a gene: 7. The CDR3 is 16 residues long. Germline lookup yields CDR1 MGHRA and CDR2 YSYEKL. The CDR3 coding sequence is TGCGCCAGCAGCCAAGAGGGGGGACAGGGGTGGGATGAGCAGTTCTTC. This translates into CASSQEGGQGWDEQFF.

This clone has just a few counts. The CDR3 DNA reads TGTGCCTGGAGTAAATTTAGCGGGAGCTTCGGGGGAACAGATACGCAGTATTTT. It codes for CAWSKFSGSFGGTDTQYF. This chain connects TRBV30 to TRBJ2-3; 9 bases align to TRBD2. Germline CDR1 GTSNPN, CDR2 SVGIG (reference sequence). This CDR3 is 18 amino acids long. Losses at the gene ends were 2 bases for V and 3 bases for J; bases not matched to a gene: 15. Together with reference TRBV30 and TRBJ2-3, the CDR3 gives the full variable domain: SQTIHQWPATLVQPVGSPLSLECTVEGTSNPNLYWYRQAAGRGLQLLFYSVGIGQISSEVPQNLSASRPQDRQFILSSKKLLLSDSGFYLCAWSKFSGSFGGTDTQYFGPGTRLTVL.

The gene calls are TRBV9 and TRBJ2-7, with TRBD2 matching 9 bases. The V gene end was trimmed by 0 bases and the J gene end by 5 bases; junction bases not matched to a gene: 6. This CDR3 spans 15 amino acids. Germline V gene lookup returns CDR1 SGDLS and CDR2 YYNGEE. The CDR3 protein is CASSVGLAGTHEQYF. CDR3 coding DNA: TGTGCCAGCAGCGTAGGTCTAGCGGGAACGCACGAGCAGTACTTC.

The chain recombines TRBV5-6 with TRBJ2-3; tentatively, D is TRBD1 (6 bases). V was cut by 3 bases and J by 2 bases, with 10 bases left in between. Germline loops: CDR1 SGHDT, CDR2 YYEEEE. CDR3 length: 14 residues. The CDR3 region has the DNA TGTGCCAGCAGCTGGGGACAAGCCACAGATACGCAGTATTTT. Translated, it gives CASSWGQATDTQYF.

V gene TRBV6-6 combines with J gene TRBJ2-3; D is uncertain. The V gene's germline CDR1 is MNHNY and CDR2 SVGAGI (reference sequence). The CDR3 spans 14 residues. V was trimmed by 1 base and J by 2 bases, leaving 7 bases between them. CDR3 region: CASSYFQNTDTQYF. DNA of the CDR3: TGTGCCAGCAGTTACTTCCAAAACACAGATACGCAGTATTTT.

The chain joins TRBV7-9 to TRBJ2-7; unclear D gene. The V gene lost 2 bases and the J gene lost 2 bases, with 7 bases spanning the gap. CDR3 size: 13 residues. Germline CDR1 and CDR2: SEHNR and FQNEAQ (reference sequence). This CDR3 reads CASSLPKTYEQYF. The CDR3 coding sequence is TGTGCCAGCAGCTTACCTAAGACCTACGAGCAGTACTTC.

CDR3 sequence reads: CASSSGNEQFF. CDR3 nucleotide sequence: TGTGCCAGCAGTTCAGGGAATGAGCAGTTCTTC. The V call is TRBV27, the J call TRBJ2-1, with D perhaps matching TRBD1 (5 bases). CDR1 MNHEY and CDR2 SMNVEV come from the germline V gene (reference sequence). Trimming removed 4 bases from V and 7 bases from J, with 5 bases in between. This CDR3 contains 11 residues.

This chain uses TRBV4-2 with TRBJ1-2, with D hard to call. Germline lookup yields CDR1 LGHNA and CDR2 YNFKEQ. The V gene lost 0 bases and the J gene lost 3 bases, with 14 bases spanning the gap. The CDR3 runs to 16 residues. The CDR3 DNA is TGTGCCAGCAGCCAAGATCAGAGGACTCCGGACTATGGCTACACCTTC. Amino acid sequence: CASSQDQRTPDYGYTF.

The chain has TRBV4-1 and TRBJ2-3; D gene uncertain. The CDR3 covers 15 residues. The ends were cut back, 0 bases at V and 2 bases at J, with 9 bases in the middle. Germline V lookup: CDR1 MGHRA, CDR2 YSYEKL. The CDR3 bases are TGCGCCAGCAGCCAAGATAGAGAGTACACAGATACGCAGTATTTT. As protein: CASSQDREYTDTQYF.

Written as DNA, the CDR3 is TGCAGCGTTGTCATCAGGGGCTACGAGCAGTACTTC. Translating it yields CSVVIRGYEQYF. The rearrangement uses TRBV29-1 and TRBJ2-7; weak D call: TRBD1 (6 bases). This CDR3 comprises 12 residues. V was cut by 4 bases and J by 3 bases, with 10 bases left in between. Germline V gene sequence: CDR1 SQVTM, CDR2 ANQGSEA.

The chain is built from TRBV4-2 and TRBJ2-1, with 7 bases identical to TRBD2. The CDR3 spans 15 residues. V lost 6 bases to trimming and J lost 0 bases; unmatched junction nucleotides: 5. Germline CDR1 is LGHNA and CDR2 is YNFKEQ. CDR3 nucleotide sequence: TGTGCCAGCAGTCCATCTAGCGGCTCCTACAATGAGCAGTTCTTC. Protein sequence: CASSPSSGSYNEQFF.

The chain couples TRBV5-1 to TRBJ1-3, with no clear D. Germline V gene sequence: CDR1 SGHRS, CDR2 YFSETQ. The CDR3 length is 15 residues. Trimming left V 0 bases short and J 0 bases short, with 7 bases between. In nucleotides, the CDR3 is TGCGCCAGCAGCTTGGCCGGGGTCTCTGGAAACACCATATATTTT. Translation gives CASSLAGVSGNTIYF. The whole variable domain, remainder taken from reference TRBV5-1 and TRBJ1-3, is KAGVTQTPRYLIKTRGQQVTLSCSPISGHRSVSWYQQTPGQGLQFLFEYFSETQRNKGNFPGRFSGRQFSNSRSEMNVSTLELGDSALYLCASSLAGVSGNTIYFGEGSWLTVV.

This clone was seen only once. V gene TRBV28 combines with J gene TRBJ1-3; D not certain. The CDR3 totals 16 residues. Germline V CDR1 and CDR2: MDHEN, SYDVKM. The germline V and J ends were trimmed by 5 bases and 4 bases, with 18 bases remaining between them. CDR3 residues: CASSLIGPDGGNTIYF. Written as DNA, the CDR3 is TGTGCCAGCAGTCTTATAGGTCCAGACGGGGGAAACACCATATATTTT. The whole variable domain, filled in from reference TRBV28 and TRBJ1-3, reads DVKVTQSSRYLVKRTGEKVFLECVQDMDHENMFWYRQDPGLGLRLIYFSYDVKMKEKGDIPEGYSVSREKKERFSLILESASTNQTSMYLCASSLIGPDGGNTIYFGEGSWLTVV.

The chain links TRBV6-5 to TRBJ2-5, with TRBD1 matching 10 bases. The DNA end is a closer match to TRBJ2-7, so the J assignment may be wrong. The CDR3 is made up of 14 amino acids. Germline V gene sequence: CDR1 MNHEY, CDR2 SVGAGI. The CDR3 loop reads CASRRTGGPYEQYF. The CDR3 bases are TGTGCCAGCAGGCGGACAGGGGGTCCCTACGAGCAGTACTTC.

The CDR3 nucleotides are TGTGCCAGCAGCTTCACACAGGGTTGGGGCTACACCTTC. It specifies CASSFTQGWGYTF. The genes are TRBV5-6 and TRBJ1-2, with D possibly TRBD1 on 6 matching bases. Germline values: CDR1 SGHDT, CDR2 YYEEEE. Trimming left V 2 bases short and J 8 bases short, with 13 bases between. The CDR3 is made up of 13 amino acids.

The V and J genes are TRBV7-6 and TRBJ2-7, with 12 bases aligning to TRBD2. The CDR3 consists of 15 residues. Germline CDR1 is SGHVS and CDR2 is FNYEAQ. Trimming removed 5 bases from V and 6 bases from J; junction bases left unmatched: 8. CDR3 sequence reads: CASSPLAGGPGEQYF. In nucleotides, the CDR3 is TGTGCCAGCAGCCCTCTAGCGGGAGGGCCAGGCGAGCAGTACTTC.

The rearrangement links TRBV5-1 to TRBJ2-7, with D perhaps TRBD2 (7 bases). CDR3 length: 14 residues. The germline V and J ends were trimmed by 4 bases and 4 bases, with 15 bases remaining between them. CDR1 is SGHRS, CDR2 YFSETQ, per germline. The CDR3 is CASSQDSGVYEQYF. The CDR3 bases are TGCGCCAGCAGCCAGGACAGCGGGGTATACGAGCAGTACTTC.

The gene calls are TRBV28 and TRBJ2-4; tentatively, D is TRBD1 (5 bases). CDR1 MDHEN and CDR2 SYDVKM come from the germline V gene. The CDR3 loop spans 15 amino acids. V shed 7 bases and J shed 2 bases, with 15 bases lying between them. CDR3 amino acids: CASNPQVPPKNIQYF. In DNA, the CDR3 is TGTGCCAGCAATCCACAGGTCCCGCCCAAAAACATTCAGTACTTC.

The genes are TRBV28 and TRBJ1-2, with D possibly TRBD1 on 6 matching bases. The V gene lost 6 bases and the J gene lost 8 bases, with 25 bases spanning the gap. This CDR3 is built from 16 residues. CDR1 MDHEN and CDR2 SYDVKM come from the germline V gene. The CDR3 loop reads CASSPIPGQILGGYTF. The CDR3 DNA sequence: TGTGCCAGCAGCCCGATCCCGGGACAAATCTTGGGGGGCTACACCTTC.

The chain has TRBV19 and TRBJ1-5; TRBD1 matches 10 bases. Germline assignment: CDR1 LNHDA and CDR2 SQIVND (reference sequence). The CDR3 extends over 16 amino acids. V was clipped by 5 bases and J by 3 bases; unmatched bases: 7. CDR3 region: CASSLYGTGDNQPQHF. CDR3 nucleotide sequence: TGTGCCAGTAGTCTATACGGGACAGGGGACAATCAGCCCCAGCATTTT.

The CDR3 sequence: CASSPRPIGTIYF. The CDR3 nucleotides read TGTGCCAGCAGCCCCCGTCCCATCGGCACCATATATTTT. V is TRBV9 and J is TRBJ1-3; no clear D. This CDR3 is 13 amino acids long. Trimming removed 4 bases at V and 9 bases at J, with 14 bases between. CDR1 is SGDLS, CDR2 YYNGEE, per germline.

V is TRBV5-1 and J is TRBJ2-7, with D tentatively TRBD2 (6 bases). Germline V gene sequence: CDR1 SGHRS, CDR2 YFSETQ. CDR3 length: 13 residues. V was pared by 2 bases and J by 6 bases, with 12 bases between. CDR3 nucleotides: TGCGCCAGCAGCTTCTCGGGCGGGGTCGAGCAGTACTTC. This encodes CASSFSGGVEQYF.

This chain joins TRBV18 and TRBJ2-7, with D maybe TRBD1 (6 bases). CDR1 and CDR2 from the germline V gene are KGHSH and LQKENI. V lost 2 bases and J lost 7, with 18 bases in between. CDR3 length: 15 residues. CDR3 region: CASSPWGTPSREQYF. The DNA for the CDR3 is TGTGCCAGCTCACCATGGGGGACACCCTCACGGGAGCAGTACTTC.

The chain employs TRBV5-4 and TRBJ2-2, with 7 positions matching TRBD1. Germline CDR1 and CDR2: SGHNT and YYREEE (reference sequence). The CDR3 is 15 residues long. Trimming removed 4 bases from V and 3 bases from J; junction bases left unmatched: 6. The chain's CDR3 is CASSGYRGDTGELFF. CDR3 in DNA: TGTGCCAGCAGCGGGTACAGGGGTGACACCGGGGAGCTGTTTTTT.

This clone was detected only a few times. The V and J genes are TRBV6-5 and TRBJ2-1; tentatively, D is TRBD2 (6 bases). V was clipped by 6 bases and J by 6 bases, with 12 bases between them. The V gene's germline CDR1 is MNHEY and CDR2 SVGAGI. The CDR3 runs to 13 residues. CDR3 nucleotide sequence: TGTGCCAGCAGGCCCGGGACTCTCAATGAGCAGTTCTTC. Amino acid sequence: CASRPGTLNEQFF.